These T cell receptor beta chains were read from a single sample in a study of T cell responses to AZD1222 COVID-19 vaccine. Libraries were prepared by immunoSEQ multiplex PCR; TCRdb keeps only in-frame clonotypes and omits some of them. The data contain roughly 160,000 clones, roughly nine tenths of them singletons. The source was peripheral blood, collected on day 0 of AZD1222 vaccination. The receptors stem from an adult in good health. Each CDR3 is given with its conserved first and last residue. D genes are given only for firm matches. The size field is filled for only some rows; it gives once, few, many or a size class.

>TRBV6-2/TRBV6-3|16|TRBD2|NA|TRBJ2-1
CASSYSNSGGPFEQFF
TGTGCCAGCAGTTACTCGAATAGCGGGGGGCCCTTTGAGCAGTTCTTC
>TRBV7-8|12|NA|NA|TRBJ2-5
CASSPIGGTQYF
TGTGCCAGCAGTCCAATAGGGGGGACCCAGTACTTC
>TRBV5-1|16|TRBD2|NA|TRBJ2-5
CASSWTSGGTQETQYF
TGCGCCAGCAGCTGGACTAGCGGGGGGACCCAAGAGACCCAGTACTTC
>TRBV3-1/TRBV3-2|18|NA|NA|TRBJ2-6
CASGHGGATTSGANVLTF
TGTGCCAGCGGACACGGGGGCGCAACAACCTCTGGGGCCAACGTCCTGACTTTC
>TRBV7-8|15|TRBD2|NA|TRBJ2-3
CASSQPGLGTDTQYF
TGTGCCAGCAGCCAACCGGGACTAGGCACAGATACGCAGTATTTT
>TRBV28|12|NA|NA|TRBJ2-7
CASSLKGYEQYF
TGTGCCAGCAGTTTGAAGGGCTACGAGCAGTACTTC
>TRBV6-5|15|NA|NA|TRBJ1-5
CASSTGPWGNQPQHF
TGTGCCAGCAGCACGGGCCCCTGGGGCAATCAGCCCCAGCATTTT
>TRBV9|15|NA|NA|TRBJ1-1
CASSVGEIRSTEAFF
TGTGCCAGCAGCGTAGGAGAAATCAGGAGCACTGAAGCTTTCTTT
>TRBV7-7|13|NA|NA|TRBJ1-5
CASSLDWDQPQHF
TGTGCTAGCAGCTTAGATTGGGATCAGCCCCAGCATTTT
>TRBV9|17|TRBD2|once|TRBJ2-5
CASSTRTSGGEQETQYF
TGTGCCAGCAGCACTAGGACTAGCGGGGGCGAACAAGAGACCCAGTACTTC
>TRBV12-5|16|TRBD1|NA|TRBJ1-5
CASGQITGDINQPQHF
TGTGCTAGTGGCCAAATCACAGGGGACATAAATCAGCCCCAGCATTTT
>TRBV5-8|11|NA|few|TRBJ1-3
CASSYGNTIYF
TGTGCCAGCAGCTATGGAAACACCATATATTTT
>TRBV11-2|17|NA|NA|TRBJ2-5
CASSLDRRATNQETQYF
TGTGCCAGCAGCTTAGACCGGAGGGCGACCAATCAAGAGACCCAGTACTTC
>TRBV5-1|14|TRBD1|NA|TRBJ2-3
CASSPGQATDTQYF
TGCGCCAGCAGCCCGGGACAGGCCACAGATACGCAGTATTTT
>TRBV2|14|NA|NA|TRBJ1-2
CASTQGGAGYGYTF
TGTGCCAGCACCCAAGGGGGTGCGGGGTATGGCTACACCTTC
>TRBV27|15|NA|NA|TRBJ2-5
CASSASGGGWETQYF
TGTGCCAGCAGTGCCTCAGGGGGGGGGTGGGAGACCCAGTACTTC
>TRBV6-5|16|TRBD2|NA|TRBJ2-3
CASSYLASGGADTQYF
TGTGCCAGCAGTTACTTGGCTAGCGGGGGGGCAGATACGCAGTATTTT
>TRBV4-2|17|TRBD2|NA|TRBJ2-1
CASSQDLASGVYNEQFF
TGTGCCAGCAGCCAAGATCTGGCTAGCGGGGTCTACAATGAGCAGTTCTTC
>TRBV9|13|NA|NA|TRBJ1-1
CASSLGYETEAFF
TGTGCCAGCAGTCTGGGGTATGAGACTGAAGCTTTCTTT
>TRBV27|15|NA|NA|TRBJ1-6
CASSLSRQVNSPLHF
TGTGCCAGCAGTTTATCGAGGCAGGTTAATTCACCCCTCCACTTT
>TRBV13|15|NA|once|TRBJ1-1
CASTPSQGLLTEAFF
TGTGCCAGCACGCCCAGTCAGGGGTTGCTTACTGAAGCTTTCTTT
>TRBV10-1|17|TRBD1|NA|TRBJ1-2
CASRLPLGQGSRDGYTF
TGCGCCAGCAGACTACCTTTAGGACAGGGGAGTAGGGATGGCTACACCTTC
>TRBV4-2|16|TRBD1|NA|TRBJ1-1
CASSRVTGRANTEAFF
TGTGCCAGCAGCCGCGTGACAGGGCGTGCGAACACTGAAGCTTTCTTT
>TRBV5-5|13|NA|NA|TRBJ1-1
CASSLGGFTEAFF
TGTGCCAGCAGCTTGGGAGGGTTCACTGAAGCTTTCTTT
>TRBV7-7|15|NA|NA|TRBJ2-1
CASSLSPVGGNEQFF
TGTGCTAGCAGCTTAAGCCCCGTTGGGGGTAATGAGCAGTTCTTC
>TRBV6-2/TRBV6-3|13|NA|once|TRBJ2-7
CASSYSHTYEQYF
TGTGCCAGCAGTTACTCACATACCTACGAGCAGTACTTC
>TRBV4-3|13|NA|NA|TRBJ2-5
CASSHGIQETQYF
TGCGCCAGCAGCCACGGGATTCAAGAGACCCAGTACTTC
>TRBV28|13|NA|NA|TRBJ2-5
CANSQGREETQYF
TGTGCCAACTCCCAGGGGAGGGAAGAGACCCAGTACTTC
>TRBV6-1|14|NA|NA|TRBJ1-2
CASSDVGREGGYTF
TGTGCCAGCAGTGATGTGGGCAGGGAAGGTGGCTACACCTTC
>TRBV5-1|13|NA|NA|TRBJ2-5
CASSLEGQETQYF
TGCGCCAGCAGCTTGGAAGGACAAGAGACCCAGTACTTC
>TRBV3-1/TRBV3-2|15|NA|NA|TRBJ2-5
CASSHRTLLQETQYF
TGTGCCAGCAGCCACCGCACATTACTACAAGAGACCCAGTACTTC
>TRBV6-1|13|TRBD1|NA|TRBJ1-2
CASSDGQGDGYTF
TGTGCCAGCAGTGACGGACAGGGAGACGGCTACACCTTC
>TRBV5-1|15|TRBD1|NA|TRBJ1-1
CASSYGGQGDTEAFF
TGCGCCAGCAGCTACGGGGGACAGGGTGACACTGAAGCTTTCTTT
>TRBV28|13|NA|NA|TRBJ2-1
CASSDLLQNEQFF
TGTGCCAGCAGCGACCTATTACAGAATGAGCAGTTCTTC
>TRBV28|16|TRBD1|NA|TRBJ1-5
CASSLGTGVGNQPQHF
TGTGCCAGCAGTTTAGGGACAGGGGTGGGCAATCAGCCCCAGCATTTT
>TRBV5-1|15|NA|NA|TRBJ2-3
CASSPGGGHTDTQYF
TGCGCCAGCAGCCCAGGCGGGGGCCACACAGATACGCAGTATTTT
>TRBV2|16|NA|NA|TRBJ1-6
CASTFGRGSYNSPLHF
TGTGCCAGCACCTTCGGGCGTGGCTCCTATAATTCACCCCTCCACTTT
>TRBV5-6|16|TRBD1|NA|TRBJ2-1
CASSPFWTGEPNEQFF
TGTGCCAGCAGCCCATTTTGGACAGGGGAGCCCAATGAGCAGTTCTTC